This TCR beta chain was recorded in a study of blood T cell repertoires in COVID-19. Study information: Both acute and convalescent COVID-19 samples were obtained from the United States, Italy and Spain. PBMCs, B-cell-depleted T cells, or T cells provided the cDNA or gDNA that made up the material.

Study processing details: Estimation of nucleated cell counts relied on the amplification of reference gene primers. Sequenced by immunoSEQ multiplex PCR; TCRdb stores in-frame clones only, minus some. Clonal size and the V and J genes are those of that table, whereas D and trimming came from the DNA. The sample holds 250,000 or so clones; 85% to 90% are singletons and the top ten take 5.5% to 6.5%. V dropped 2 bases and J dropped 8 bases, with 12 bases sitting between them. This CDR3 has 13 amino acids. The germline V gene has CDR1 MDHEN and CDR2 SYDVKM. This receptor was taken from a man between 60 and 75 years old with acute or convalescent COVID-19. Material: peripheral blood. The J gene is TRBJ1-1, the V gene TRBV28; TRBD1 might be the D (5 bases). The DNA for the CDR3 is TGTGCCAGCAGTTTACTGCAGGGCTTAGAAGCTTTCTTT. It yields the protein CASSLLQGLEAFF.